The present entry profiles one T cell receptor (beta chain) with its context. Which cohort a participant joined came from the clinical history participants gave. This record belongs to a study of blood T cell repertoires in COVID-19. The CDR3 consists of 15 residues. Germline V CDR1 and CDR2: MNHEY, SMNVEV (reference sequence). V dropped 5 bases and J dropped 0 bases, with 11 bases sitting between them. Original analysis: By means of reference gene primer amplification, nucleated cell counts were estimated. Data came from immunoSEQ multiplex PCR; TCRdb stores just in-frame clones and leaves some out. V and J calls and clone size follow that table, whereas D and trimming were derived from the DNA. The sample lists roughly 250,000 clones, about 87% occurring once.

The TCR originated in a woman aged 45-60 years who had recovered from COVID-19. V gene TRBV27 combines with J gene TRBJ2-1; D might be TRBD2 (6 bases). What was sequenced was PBMCs or T cells enriched from blood (not recorded which). For the CDR3, the DNA is TGTGCCAGCAGTACGGGACTCACCTCCTACAATGAGCAGTTCTTC. This codes for CASSTGLTSYNEQFF.